The T cell receptor (beta chain) under discussion was sequenced for a study of OX40 agonist ivuxolimab in advanced cancers. Study at large: Ivuxolimab, an antibody that agonizes OX40 (CD134), was administered to the patients.

This CDR3 region has 16 residues. The V gene lost 4 bases and the J gene lost 4 bases, with 18 bases spanning the gap. Looked up from germline, CDR1 is LGHNA and CDR2 is YNFKEQ. Here immunoSEQ multiplex PCR was the method, and the copy in TCRdb shows in-frame clones only, minus some. The sample records fewer than 35,000 clones, roughly 89% being singletons. Sequenced material: CD4+ or CD8+ T cells sorted from blood, taken in a trial of the OX40 agonist ivuxolimab. This TCR derives from an adult with an advanced solid tumor such as melanoma, head and neck, liver or kidney cancer. This chain uses TRBV4-2 with TRBJ2-3; D remains ambiguous. CDR3 sequence: CASSLQGARLADTQYF. CDR3 sequence (DNA): TGTGCCAGCAGCCTTCAAGGAGCTAGATTGGCAGATACGCAGTATTTT.